A single sample is the source of the 26 T cell receptor beta chains below, sequenced in a study of shared clonotypes between healthy human individuals. The protocol was immunoSEQ multiplex PCR, while the TCRdb copy is restricted to in-frame clones and leaves out a portion. The data show roughly 2.1 million clones, approximately 94% seen once. CD8 cells classed as naive were CD45RO-negative and positively selected for CCR7, excluding terminally differentiated effector memory CD45RA+ cells. Sequencing input: naive CD8+ T cells from PBMCs. The source of these receptors is a man in his late teens or twenties in good health. Some clones in this sample may be carry-over from other donors' samples.

The rearrangement links TRBV19 to TRBJ2-7; D may be TRBD2 (5 bases). Germline V gene data show CDR1 as LNHDA and CDR2 as SQIVND (reference sequence). This CDR3 is built from 16 residues. Trimming took off 8 bases at V and 0 bases at J, with 20 bases between the two ends. The CDR3 spells CASRSRAVGSSYEQYF. The CDR3, as DNA: TGTGCCAGTCGATCTCGGGCAGTGGGGAGCTCCTACGAGCAGTACTTC.

The J gene is TRBJ2-5, the V gene TRBV25-1; D is ambiguous. The germline gives CDR1 MGHDK, CDR2 SYGVNS. The V and J ends lost 11 bases and 5 bases respectively, with 9 bases between them. This CDR3 region has 10 residues. The CDR3 DNA follows: TGTGCCGCCTTGGGGGAGACCCAGTACTTC. Protein sequence: CAALGETQYF. The full variable domain, in which reference TRBV25-1 and TRBJ2-5 provide the parts outside the CDR3, is EADIYQTPRYLVIGTGKKITLECSQTMGHDKMYWYQQDPGMELHLIHYSYGVNSTEKGDLSSESTVSRIRTEHFPLTLESARPSHTSQYLCAALGETQYFGPGTRLLVL.

This chain joins TRBV27 and TRBJ1-4, with a tentative D call TRBD1 (5 bases). CDR3 length: 14 amino acids. Trimming stripped 6 bases from V and 15 bases from J, with 23 bases between. Germline CDR1 reads MNHEY; CDR2 reads SMNVEV (reference sequence). The CDR3 nucleotides read TGTGCCAGCAGCCCCCGGGGCGGGGCCGCCTGGGTGTTTTTT. Encoded protein: CASSPRGGAAWVFF.

The gene calls are TRBV5-6 and TRBJ1-6; 7 bases match TRBD1. The CDR3 spans 16 residues. The V and J ends lost 4 bases and 6 bases, in that order; junction bases with no gene match: 10. Germline V lookup: CDR1 SGHDT, CDR2 YYEEEE. CDR3 amino acids: CASSRFPGQLNSPLHF. The CDR3, as DNA: TGTGCCAGCAGCCGGTTCCCGGGACAGCTTAATTCACCCCTCCACTTT.

The V and J genes are TRBV7-9 and TRBJ2-7, with 9 bases matching TRBD1. J was trimmed by 4 bases and V by 5 bases; bases with no gene match: 12. CDR3 length: 16 residues. Per the germline V gene, CDR1 is SEHNR and CDR2 is FQNEAQ (reference sequence). CDR3 residues: CASSPPTGTGTYEQYF. The CDR3 DNA sequence: TGTGCCAGCAGCCCACCCACCGGGACAGGGACGTACGAGCAGTACTTC.

The J gene is TRBJ2-5, the V gene TRBV5-4; D tentatively reads TRBD1 or TRBD2 (5 bases each). This CDR3 has 14 residues. Trimming pared 3 bases from V and 5 bases from J, leaving 14 bases between. CDR1 SGHNT and CDR2 YYREEE come from the germline V gene (reference sequence). CDR3 nucleotides: TGTGCCAGCAGCTCCGGGGATAACAGGGAGACCCAGTACTTC. The encoded protein is CASSSGDNRETQYF.

The chain employs TRBV6-5 and TRBJ1-1; possibly TRBD1 for D (5 bases). Germline CDR1 MNHEY, CDR2 SVGAGI. Trimming cost V 5 bases and J 8 bases, with 15 bases left between them. The CDR3 consists of 13 residues. In DNA, the CDR3 is TGTGCCAGCAGTACAGGACCCGGAGAGGAAGCTTTCTTT. As protein: CASSTGPGEEAFF.

V and J are TRBV28 and TRBJ2-3; 11 positions match TRBD2. The V gene end was trimmed by 3 bases and the J gene end by 4 bases; junction bases not matched to a gene: 9. Germline values: CDR1 MDHEN, CDR2 SYDVKM. This CDR3 region has 17 residues. The DNA of the CDR3 is TGTGCCAGCAGTTTCCCTTTCCTAGCGGGAGGCCCAGATACGCAGTATTTT. It yields the protein CASSFPFLAGGPDTQYF. The full variable domain, rest sourced from reference TRBV28 and TRBJ2-3, is DVKVTQSSRYLVKRTGEKVFLECVQDMDHENMFWYRQDPGLGLRLIYFSYDVKMKEKGDIPEGYSVSREKKERFSLILESASTNQTSMYLCASSFPFLAGGPDTQYFGPGTRLTVL.

The gene calls are TRBV27 and TRBJ2-5; the match to TRBD2 covers 9 bases. CDR3 length: 17 residues. Unmatched junction bases numbered 17, after V lost 5 bases and J lost 7 bases. Germline CDR1 MNHEY, CDR2 SMNVEV (reference sequence). The CDR3 nucleotides are TGTGCCAGCAGTCGACGGGACGGTAGCGGGAGATCCGGGACCCAGTACTTC. Its translation: CASSRRDGSGRSGTQYF.

The sample holds one count of this clone. This chain connects TRBV7-9 to TRBJ2-1; TRBD2 agrees at 8 bases. Germline V gene sequence: CDR1 SEHNR, CDR2 FQNEAQ (reference sequence). After removal of 7 bases from V and 12 bases from J, the junction contained 8 bases not matched to a gene. The CDR3 is made up of 12 amino acids. The CDR3 DNA sequence: TGTGCCAGCACACAAGGGCGGGAGGCGCAGTTCTTC. It codes for CASTQGREAQFF. Using reference TRBV7-9 and TRBJ2-1 for the parts outside the CDR3, the full variable domain is DTGVSQNPRHKITKRGQNVTFRCDPISEHNRLYWYRQTLGQGPEFLTYFQNEAQLEKSRLLSDRFSAERPKGSFSTLEIQRTEQGDSAMYLCASTQGREAQFFGPGTRLTVL.

In its sample, this clone was seen once. This chain links TRBV13 with TRBJ2-7, with 11 bases that match TRBD1. The ends lost 4 bases at V and 4 bases at J; junction bases unmatched: 9. Germline V gene sequence: CDR1 PRHDT, CDR2 FYEKMQ (reference sequence). The CDR3 is 16 amino acids. In nucleotides, the CDR3 is TGTGCCAGCAGCTATACCGGGACAGGGGGACTGTACGAGCAGTACTTC. Its translation is CASSYTGTGGLYEQYF.

The chain is built from TRBV27 and TRBJ1-2, with D tentatively TRBD1 (6 bases). Trimming removed 8 bases from V and 4 bases from J, with 14 bases in between. The CDR3 is made up of 13 amino acids. The germline V gene has CDR1 MNHEY and CDR2 SMNVEV (reference sequence). The CDR3 DNA is TGTGCCAGCCTCGGGGCGGACAGCTATGGCTACACCTTC. Its protein product is CASLGADSYGYTF.

The CDR3 nucleotides read TGTGCCAGCAGCTTGGTCCAGGGATCCGGGTACTTC. Amino acid sequence: CASSLVQGSGYF. The chain employs TRBV5-6 and TRBJ2-7; D perhaps matches TRBD1 (5 bases). Trimming removed 0 bases at V and 12 bases at J, with 13 bases between. Germline V gives CDR1 SGHDT, CDR2 YYEEEE. The CDR3 length is 12 residues.

A word on this clone: Other DNA sequences within the sample encode an identical CDR3. The rearrangement links TRBV5-6 to TRBJ2-7; D perhaps matches TRBD2 (6 bases). The germline V and J ends were trimmed by 2 bases and 0 bases, with 9 bases remaining between them. This CDR3 is 14 amino acids long. Germline-derived CDR1 and CDR2 are SGHDT and YYEEEE. In DNA form, the CDR3 reads TGTGCCAGCAGCTTTAGCGGAAGCTCCTACGAGCAGTACTTC. It codes for CASSFSGSSYEQYF.

The chain couples TRBV27 to TRBJ1-5, with 9 bases lining up with TRBD1. The CDR3 covers 14 residues. Germline CDR1 reads MNHEY; CDR2 reads SMNVEV (reference sequence). Losses at the gene ends were 5 bases for V and 5 bases for J; bases not matched to a gene: 4. CDR3 DNA sequence: TGTGCCAGCAGTCCAGGACAGGGGTATCAGCCCCAGCATTTT. Its protein product is CASSPGQGYQPQHF.

Regarding this clone: The sample holds other DNA sequences that translate to the same CDR3. This chain uses TRBV18 with TRBJ1-1; a possible D gene is TRBD1 (5 bases). The CDR3 has 13 residues. In germline, CDR1 is KGHSH, CDR2 LQKENI. V dropped 2 bases and J dropped 4 bases, with 8 bases sitting between them. CDR3 residues: CASSPGGSTEAFF. As DNA, the CDR3 is TGTGCCAGCTCACCAGGGGGGTCCACTGAAGCTTTCTTT.

The V gene is TRBV27, the J gene TRBJ1-5, with D possibly TRBD1 on 5 matching bases. Trimming cost V 5 bases and J 4 bases, with 9 bases left between them. Germline V CDR1 and CDR2: MNHEY, SMNVEV (reference sequence). CDR3 length equals 13 residues. This chain's CDR3 is CASSIRQNQPQHF. In DNA, the CDR3 is TGTGCCAGCAGTATCAGACAGAATCAGCCCCAGCATTTT.

The chain recombines TRBV19 with TRBJ2-1; D possibly corresponds to TRBD2 (6 bases). V lost 6 bases to trimming and J lost 0 bases, with 12 bases between them. Germline lookup yields CDR1 LNHDA and CDR2 SQIVND (reference sequence). The CDR3 totals 15 residues. The CDR3 protein is CASSTPTSSYNEQFF. The CDR3, as DNA: TGTGCCAGTAGCACACCGACTAGCTCCTACAATGAGCAGTTCTTC.

The chain recombines TRBV7-9 with TRBJ1-4; TRBD1 might be the D (5 bases). The CDR3 length is 15 residues. Germline CDR1 is SEHNR and CDR2 is FQNEAQ (reference sequence). With 5 bases removed from V and 7 bases from J, the gap between germline ends came to 17 bases. The CDR3 sequence: CASSPEWGGVEKLFF. CDR3 nucleotide sequence: TGTGCCAGCAGCCCGGAGTGGGGGGGAGTTGAAAAACTGTTTTTT.

The rearrangement links TRBV10-3 to TRBJ2-7; D is possibly TRBD1 (6 bases). CDR1 ENHRY and CDR2 SYGVKD come from the germline V gene. Trimming took off 4 bases at V and 3 bases at J, with 7 bases between the two ends. The CDR3 spans 12 residues. CDR3 loop: CAISGGGYEQYF. CDR3 nucleotides: TGTGCCATCAGTGGAGGGGGCTACGAGCAGTACTTC.

This clone was seen once. V gene TRBV9 combines with J gene TRBJ1-3; D is unresolved. Germline V gene lookup returns CDR1 SGDLS and CDR2 YYNGEE. The CDR3 spans 15 residues. Trimming removed 2 bases at V and 4 bases at J, with 13 bases between. Written as DNA, the CDR3 is TGTGCCAGCAGCGTCGACGCCGGTTTGGGAAACACCATATATTTT. It is translated as CASSVDAGLGNTIYF.

Concerning this clone: This sample also contains other DNA sequences that code for the same CDR3. This chain links TRBV25-1 with TRBJ2-1; D could derive from TRBD1 or TRBD2 (5 bases each). CDR1 MGHDK and CDR2 SYGVNS come from the germline V gene. The V end lost 1 base, the J end lost 1 base, and 8 bases lay between the germline ends. CDR3 size: 15 residues. The CDR3 DNA is TGTGCCAGCAGTGAATTTGGGGGATCCTACAATGAGCAGTTCTTC. It is translated as CASSEFGGSYNEQFF.

V and J are TRBV7-3 and TRBJ1-1; 9 positions agree with TRBD1. Germline CDR1 is SGHTA and CDR2 is FQGTGA. This CDR3 comprises 15 residues. Unmatched junction bases numbered 9, after V lost 5 bases and J lost 5 bases. The CDR3 sequence is CASSLTGGDETEAFF. Written as DNA, the CDR3 is TGTGCCAGCAGCCTTACAGGGGGCGACGAGACTGAAGCTTTCTTT.

The chain recombines TRBV2 with TRBJ1-5; D may be TRBD1 (5 bases). This CDR3 has 14 residues. The V end was cut by 8 bases, the J end by 6 bases, with 17 bases between. The germline V gene has CDR1 SNHLY and CDR2 FYNNEI. The CDR3 DNA follows: TGTGCCAGCGATCGGGGCGGGGGACGTCAGCCCCAGCATTTT. It codes for CASDRGGGRQPQHF. Full variable domain (remainder filled in from reference TRBV2 and TRBJ1-5): EPEVTQTPSHQVTQMGQEVILRCVPISNHLYFYWYRQILGQKVEFLVSFYNNEISEKSEIFDDQFSVERPDGSNFTLKIRSTKLEDSAMYFCASDRGGGRQPQHFGDGTRLSIL.

This clone showed up just once. The identical CDR3 is also encoded by other nucleotide sequences in the sample. The V call is TRBV7-9, the J call TRBJ2-6, with D unclear. The CDR3 length is 15 residues. V gave up 0 bases and J gave up 1 base, with 4 bases separating them. Germline loops: CDR1 SEHNR, CDR2 FQNEAQ (reference sequence). CDR3 sequence: CASSLAGSGANVLTF. The DNA of the CDR3 is TGTGCCAGCAGCTTAGCGGGGTCTGGGGCCAACGTCCTGACTTTC.

The CDR3: CASSRSDDYEQYF. For the CDR3, the DNA is TGTGCCAGCAGTCGTAGCGATGACTACGAGCAGTACTTC. The rearrangement joins TRBV7-9 to TRBJ2-7, with a tentative D call TRBD2 (5 bases). Germline assignment: CDR1 SEHNR and CDR2 FQNEAQ (reference sequence). Trimming removed 6 bases at V and 3 bases at J, with 12 bases between. This CDR3 is built from 13 residues.